This T cell receptor beta chain was documented in a study of stem cell transplantation in POMP-related autoinflammatory disease. Regarding the study as a whole: PRAID patients trended toward lower TRB diversity and higher clonality in all analyzed T-cell subsets. Patients with PRAID showed a restricted number of unique TRB V-J gene pairings.

Clones were sequenced by immunoSEQ multiplex PCR, and TCRdb holds only the in-frame ones, with some missing. The sample contains some 8,300 clones, roughly nine tenths of which appear only once. Regarding this clone: The antigen is not known.

The CDR3 has 13 amino acids. From germline, CDR1 is LGHNA and CDR2 YNFKEQ. The V end lost 5 bases, the J end lost 2 bases, and 10 bases lay between the germline ends. The chain combines TRBV4-2 with TRBJ2-7, with D hard to call. This receptor was obtained from a human donor with POMP-related autoinflammation and immune dysregulation (PRAID). The material sequenced was CD8+ T cells from PBMCs, taken before stem cell transplantation. The CDR3 DNA reads TGTGCCAGCAGCGCCATATCCGCCTACGAGCAGTACTTC. Its protein is CASSAISAYEQYF.